The rows below give T cell receptor beta chains drawn from one sample of a study of regulatory T cells in long-lasting Graves disease. TCRdb ran MiXCR on the multiplex PCR reads and lists one entry per CDR3 protein. The sample records around 430,000 distinct CDR3 sequences, around a fifth being singletons. Sequenced here: peripheral blood mononuclear cells (PBMCs), sampled when the disease was refractory, from a patient treated with antithyroid drugs. These receptors came from a female donor with Graves disease. CDR3s include the opening cysteine and the closing phenylalanine or tryptophan. Each record gives: V gene, clone size, J gene, D gene, CDR3 DNA, CDR3 protein. A D gene is named only where the DNA matches it firmly. Not every row has a clone size; where given, it reads once, few, many or a size class.

>TRBV14|.|TRBJ2-7|TRBD2
TGTGCCAGCAGCTTAGTCAGCGGGGGGGCCTCGGAAGGGAGCGAGCAGTACTTC
CASSLVSGGASEGSEQYF
>TRBV10-3|few|TRBJ2-7|TRBD2
TGTGGAGCAGGGACTAAGGAGCAGTACTTC
CGAGTKEQYF
>TRBV5-6|few|TRBJ2-7|.
TGTGCCAGCAGCTTTAGTCCGGCGGGAGAGCAGTACTTC
CASSFSPAGEQYF
>TRBV28|many|TRBJ2-7|.
TGTGCCAGCACCCCCGGGACAAACTCGTATGAGCAGTACTTC
CASTPGTNSYEQYF
>TRBV6-2/TRBV6-3|.|TRBJ1-1|TRBD1
TGTGCCAGCATTAAGACAGGGGTGAACACTGAAGCTTTCTTT
CASIKTGVNTEAFF
>TRBV12-3/TRBV12-4|many|TRBJ1-5|.
TGTGCCAGCACCCTCAGGACGGGTTACAATCAGCCCCAGCATTTT
CASTLRTGYNQPQHF
>TRBV28|many|TRBJ2-7|.
TGTGCCAGCAGTTTAAGAGGGTCAGACGAGCAGTACTTC
CASSLRGSDEQYF
>TRBV11-3|many|TRBJ1-2|TRBD1
TGTGCCAGCAGCTTAGAGGACAGGGTGGACGTTCACTTCGGCTACACCTTC
CASSLEDRVDVHFGYTF
>TRBV30|.|TRBJ1-5|.
TGTGCCTGGGGCAGTTATAGCAATCAGCCCCAGCATTTT
CAWGSYSNQPQHF
>TRBV30|.|TRBJ2-1|.
TGTGCCTGGAGGGACAGGAGGGGCTACAATGAGCAGTTCTTC
CAWRDRRGYNEQFF
>TRBV11-2|.|TRBJ2-7|.
TGTGCCAGCAGCTCGACCTTGGGCCACACATCCTACGAGCAGTACTTC
CASSSTLGHTSYEQYF
>TRBV12-3/TRBV12-4|many|TRBJ1-1|TRBD1
TGTGCCAGCAGTACCGGGACAGGGGTTGGGACTGAAGCTTTCTTT
CASSTGTGVGTEAFF
>TRBV6-1|many|TRBJ1-5|TRBD1
TGTGCCAGCAGCCCGGACAGGGCGAGGGATAGCAATCAGCCCCAGCATTTT
CASSPDRARDSNQPQHF
>TRBV28|many|TRBJ2-7|TRBD1
TGTGCCAGCAGTTTATTTGGGATGACAGGGGGCAACGAGCAGTACTTC
CASSLFGMTGGNEQYF
>TRBV6-1|many|TRBJ1-2|.
TGTGCCAGCAGTGAAGCAATGGCGGCTAACTATGGCTACACCTTC
CASSEAMAANYGYTF
>TRBV7-2|many|TRBJ2-7|TRBD2
TGTGCCAGCAGCTCCTCCGGGACTAGCTTCAACGAGCAGTACTTC
CASSSSGTSFNEQYF
>TRBV4-1|once|TRBJ2-7|.
TGCGCCAGCAGCCAAAATTACAGGGGAGGTTATGAGCAGTACTTC
CASSQNYRGGYEQYF
>TRBV6-1|many|TRBJ2-7|.
TGTGCCAGCAGTGAACGGGCCAATTTCTACGAGCAGTACTTC
CASSERANFYEQYF
>TRBV14|.|TRBJ2-7|.
TGTGCCAGCAGCCGGTACCCTTACCCGATTTCCTACGAGCAGTACTTC
CASSRYPYPISYEQYF
>TRBV20-1|.|TRBJ2-2|.
TGCAGTGCTGCCTCGGGGGGCGCGAACACCGGGGAGCTGTTTTTT
CSAASGGANTGELFF
>TRBV6-1|many|TRBJ1-2|TRBD1
TGTGCCAGCAGTGCCTCAAGGGACAGGGCATTGGGGGGCTACACCTTC
CASSASRDRALGGYTF
>TRBV27|.|TRBJ2-2|TRBD1
TGTGCCAGCAGATCCGGGACAGTCCCCGGGGAGCTGTTTTTT
CASRSGTVPGELFF
>TRBV4-3|.|TRBJ2-7|TRBD1
TGCGCCAGCCCCAGGGCCCGGGACAGGGGAGTACTGCTGTACGAGCAGTACTTC
CASPRARDRGVLLYEQYF
>TRBV30|.|TRBJ1-5|TRBD1
TGTGCCTGGGCCAGGGGGGATCAGCCCCAGCATTTT
CAWARGDQPQHF
>TRBV19|few|TRBJ2-1|.
TGTGCCAGTAATCCGGGCAAATACAATGAGCAGTTCTTC
CASNPGKYNEQFF
>TRBV20-1|many|TRBJ1-4|.
TGCAGTGCTTACTTTGGGGAAAAACTGTTTTTT
CSAYFGEKLFF
>TRBV5-4|.|TRBJ1-2|TRBD1
TGTGCCAGCAGCTTGTCGGTTACAGGGGACTATGGCTACACCTTC
CASSLSVTGDYGYTF
>TRBV2|many|TRBJ1-1|TRBD1
TGTGCCAGCAGTGAAGGGACAGGGTATCTTGGAGCTTTCTTT
CASSEGTGYLGAFF
>TRBV2|many|TRBJ2-7|.
TGTGCCAGCAGTGCGAGGAAAGATTCCTACGAGCAGTACTTC
CASSARKDSYEQYF
>TRBV30|few|TRBJ2-2|.
TGTGCCTGGAGTCTTCTAGCCTCAAACACCGGGGAGCTGTTTTTT
CAWSLLASNTGELFF
>TRBV6-2/TRBV6-3|few|TRBJ1-2|TRBD1
TGTGCCAGCCGGACAGGGAAGGTTGGCTACACCTTC
CASRTGKVGYTF
>TRBV20-1|few|TRBJ1-1|.
TGCAGTGCTAGCCAGGGAGCGAACACTGAAGCTTTCTTT
CSASQGANTEAFF
>TRBV7-9|.|TRBJ2-1|.
TGTGCCTCAGCCGGGGGGCGGCCCTACAATGAGCAGTTCTTC
CASAGGRPYNEQFF
>TRBV28|many|TRBJ1-5|.
TGTGCCAGCAGTGGGGGGGCACCTAGCAATCAGCCCCAGCATTTT
CASSGGAPSNQPQHF
>TRBV6-1|.|TRBJ1-6|.
TGTGCCAGCAAGCGGGCTAATAATTCACCCCTCCACTTT
CASKRANNSPLHF
>TRBV15|few|TRBJ2-5|.
TGTGCCACCAGCAGAGATAACTCCCGCCTGGTGGAGACCCAGTACTTC
CATSRDNSRLVETQYF
>TRBV5-1|.|TRBJ2-4|TRBD2
TGCGCCAGCAGCCTGGGACTAGCGATAGCCAAAAACATTCAGTACTTC
CASSLGLAIAKNIQYF
>TRBV7-3|many|TRBJ1-1|.
TGTGCCAGCAGCTTAATAGGACAGATGAACACTGAAGCTTTCTTT
CASSLIGQMNTEAFF
>TRBV6-1|.|TRBJ2-3|.
TGTGCCAGCAGCTCCCAAGATACGCAGTATTTT
CASSSQDTQYF
>TRBV15|.|TRBJ1-1|TRBD1
TGTGCCACCACCTACTACATGGGGACAGGGACGAAAATGAACACTGAAGCTTTCTTT
CATTYYMGTGTKMNTEAFF
>TRBV7-3|many|TRBJ2-5|.
TGTGCCAGCAGCTCTGACTACAAAGAGACCCAGTACTTC
CASSSDYKETQYF
>TRBV11-2|many|TRBJ2-2|.
TGTGCCAGCAGCGGAGGACAACTGAGGACCGGGGAGCTGTTTTTT
CASSGGQLRTGELFF
>TRBV19|.|TRBJ2-7|.
TGTGCCAGTAGTATAGTTGGCCTGCCCTCGGTCGAGCAGTACTTC
CASSIVGLPSVEQYF
>TRBV12-3/TRBV12-4|few|TRBJ2-2|TRBD2
TGTGCCAGCCAAAGCGGGGGAACCGGGGAGCTGTTTTTT
CASQSGGTGELFF
>TRBV29-1|many|TRBJ1-2|TRBD1
TGCAGCCTATTTGACAGGGCCTATGGCTACACCTTC
CSLFDRAYGYTF
>TRBV28|.|TRBJ1-2|.
TGTGCCAGCAGTTTTCGGACAGAGCTTACGCGGGGCTACACCTTC
CASSFRTELTRGYTF
>TRBV27|few|TRBJ2-7|.
TGTGCCAGCAGCCAACGGGGCTCAGGCGAGCAGTACTTC
CASSQRGSGEQYF
>TRBV13|few|TRBJ1-5|TRBD1
TGTGCCAGCAGCTTAGCACCGGGACAGGGGGCGAGCAATCAGCCCCAGCATTTT
CASSLAPGQGASNQPQHF
>TRBV2|few|TRBJ2-2|TRBD1
TGTGCCAGCAGAGACAGGGGGCCCGGGGAGCTGTTTTTT
CASRDRGPGELFF
>TRBV20-1|many|TRBJ2-4|TRBD2
TGCAGTGCTAGAGCTAGCGGGAGTGTGGAAAGGCCTGCGGACTTC
CSARASGSVERPADF
>TRBV9|many|TRBJ1-6|.
TGTGCCAGCAGCGTAGATAATTCACCCCTCCACTTT
CASSVDNSPLHF
>TRBV20-1|.|TRBJ2-3|.
TGCAGTGCTAGGGACGCAGGCTCGTCAGATACGCAGTATTTT
CSARDAGSSDTQYF
>TRBV20-1|.|TRBJ2-1|.
TGCAGTGCTAGAGCCCCGGAACCAAGAAATGAGCAGTTCTTC
CSARAPEPRNEQFF
>TRBV7-2|few|TRBJ2-1|TRBD2
TGTGCCAGCAGCTTACGGCGGGAGGGCCGGAATGAGCAGTTCTTC
CASSLRREGRNEQFF